This TCR beta chain was identified during a study of radiotherapy plus CTLA-4 blockade in lung cancer. The overall study: Objective responses were documented in around 19% of patients, with disease control in approximately 31%. Study-wide results and limits: Expansion in blood of tumor-derived TCR clones was seen after radiotherapy plus ipilimumab. With interferon-beta, early dynamics of blood T cell clones were reported to best predict response.

Enrolled patients, whose metastatic non-small-cell lung cancer was chemo-refractory, received focal radiation plus CTLA-4 blockade with ipilimumab. As regards this clone: The antigen is not known.

Unmatched junction bases numbered 7, after V lost 4 bases and J lost 4 bases. CDR1 is SGHRS, CDR2 YFSETQ, per germline. The CDR3 is made up of 14 amino acids. Using immunoSEQ multiplex PCR, the repertoire was profiled, and TCRdb retains in-frame clones only, with some absent. The sample comprises some 64,000 clones, approximately 76% of which are singletons, and 15% to 20% rests with the top ten. This receptor was obtained from a human donor with non-small cell lung cancer whose response to radiotherapy plus ipilimumab could not be evaluated. Some clones in this sample may be carry-over from other donors' samples. This chain uses TRBV5-1 with TRBJ1-2; 7 nucleotides align to TRBD1. The specimen comprised peripheral blood, sampled from a patient treated with radiotherapy plus ipilimumab. This CDR3 reads CASSPDRAGYGYTF. In DNA form, the CDR3 reads TGCGCCAGCAGCCCCGACAGGGCCGGCTATGGCTACACCTTC.